Below, 14 T cell receptor beta chains from the same sample are listed, as sequenced in a study of blood T cells in healthy people across ages. Alongside a J-beta primer mix, a sample-barcoded 5' primer served in a second PCR lasting about 7 to 12 cycles. TCRdb re-called the 5' RACE reads through MiXCR, storing one row per CDR3 protein. The sample has 550,000 to 650,000 distinct CDR3 sequences; less than 35% are singletons. Sequences were obtained from blood. The receptors were gathered from an elderly woman in good health.

The table lists this clonotype with many counts. This chain joins TRBV9 and TRBJ1-2; 9 bases map to TRBD1. The germline V gene encodes CDR1 SGDLS and CDR2 YYNGEE. Trimming cost V 3 bases and J 8 bases; bases outside gene matches: 20. The CDR3 runs 18 residues. The CDR3 DNA reads TGTGCCAGCAGCGGACAGGCACCGGGACAGGGCTCGATTTGGGGCTACACCTTC. Its protein is CASSGQAPGQGSIWGYTF.

The chain carries TRBV29-1 and TRBJ2-7; TRBD1 agrees at 8 bases. J lost 3 bases, V lost 1 base, and 2 bases had no gene match. The CDR3 runs to 13 residues. Looked up from germline, CDR1 is SQVTM and CDR2 is ANQGSEA. CDR3 loop: CSVEGTGIYEQYF. The CDR3 nucleotides read TGCAGCGTTGAAGGGACAGGGATCTACGAGCAGTACTTC.

This clonotype was observed at least ten times. This chain links TRBV20-1 with TRBJ2-5, with D hard to call. CDR3 length equals 11 residues. Trimming pared 0 bases from V and 5 bases from J, leaving 4 bases between. Per the germline V gene, CDR1 is DFQATT and CDR2 is SNEGSKA (reference sequence). DNA for the CDR3: TGCAGTGCTAGAGATCACGAGACCCAGTACTTC. Translation gives CSARDHETQYF.

The chain employs TRBV10-3 and TRBJ2-7; D not resolved. This CDR3 spans 14 amino acids. Deletions cut 11 bases from V and 5 bases from J, with 22 bases between. The germline V gene encodes CDR1 ENHRY and CDR2 SYGVKD. The CDR3 spells CAFTSPERDNEQYF. CDR3 nucleotides: TGTGCCTTCACGAGTCCGGAGCGCGACAACGAGCAGTACTTC.

The sample holds many counts of this clonotype. The gene calls are TRBV5-5 and TRBJ1-2; no clear D. Between the trimmed V and J ends, which lost 0 bases and 8 bases, there was a span of 14 bases. This CDR3 region has 14 residues. The germline CDR1 and CDR2 sequences are SGHKS and YYEKEE (reference sequence). CDR3 sequence (DNA): TGTGCCAGCAGCTTGGGAGTCCAAGGAGGAGGCTACACCTTC. It is translated as CASSLGVQGGGYTF.

This clonotype was observed at least ten times. This sequence joins TRBV6-2 or TRBV6-3 and TRBJ2-7; no clear D gene. V lost 7 bases to trimming and J lost 5 bases, with 12 bases between them. This CDR3 spans 12 amino acids. The germline V gene has CDR1 MNHEY and CDR2 SVGEGT. CDR3 residues: CASKQGIHEQYF. The CDR3 region has the DNA TGTGCCAGCAAGCAAGGGATCCACGAGCAGTACTTC.

A few counts support this clonotype. Just one base apart from a much larger clone, this may be a read error. This chain joins TRBV5-5 and TRBJ2-5, with unresolved D. CDR1 and CDR2 from the germline V gene are SGHKS and YYEKEE (reference sequence). The CDR3 loop spans 16 amino acids. Trimming removed 4 bases at V and 4 bases at J, with 20 bases between. The CDR3 protein is CASSPRWSRTGETQYF. CDR3 coding DNA: TGTGCCAGCAGCCCCCGATGGTCCAGGACCGGAGAGACCCAGTACTTC.

The chain has TRBV6-2 or TRBV6-3 and TRBJ2-3, with D unresolved. CDR1 MNHEY and CDR2 SVGEGT come from the germline V gene. The CDR3 has 14 amino acids. V gave up 1 base and J gave up 6 bases, with 11 bases separating them. CDR3: CASSYYSLGDTQYF. The CDR3 DNA is TGTGCCAGCAGTTACTATTCCCTTGGGGATACGCAGTATTTT.

The gene calls are TRBV5-4 and TRBJ1-2; a weak D match, TRBD1 (5 bases). The CDR3 runs to 16 residues. Germline lookup yields CDR1 SGHNT and CDR2 YYREEE (reference sequence). V lost 0 bases to trimming and J lost 8 bases, with 20 bases between them. As DNA, the CDR3 is TGTGCCAGCAGCTTGGAGACAGTTATCACCCTAGTGGGCTACACCTTC. Encoded protein: CASSLETVITLVGYTF.

This clonotype was picked up a small number of times. V and J are TRBV2 and TRBJ2-1; D uncertain. Trimming stripped 4 bases from V and 1 base from J, with 14 bases between. The CDR3 loop spans 16 amino acids. Germline CDR1 SNHLY, CDR2 FYNNEI. This chain's CDR3 is CASSGSAGPSYNEQFF. CDR3 nucleotides: TGTGCCAGCAGTGGCTCTGCAGGACCTTCCTACAATGAGCAGTTCTTC.

This chain links TRBV7-2 with TRBJ2-1, with 10 bases aligning to TRBD1. The CDR3 contains 17 residues. V lost 5 bases and J lost 1; bases outside the gene matches: 8. Germline lookup yields CDR1 SGHTA and CDR2 FQGNSA. The CDR3 DNA reads as TGTGCCAGCAGCCGACGGACAGGGGGTGGGTCCTACAATGAGCAGTTCTTC. This gives the protein CASSRRTGGGSYNEQFF.

This chain uses TRBV7-2 with TRBJ1-1; no clear D gene. V shed 1 base and J shed 1 base, with 7 bases lying between them. The CDR3 sequence is 14 residues long. CDR1 SGHTA and CDR2 FQGNSA come from the germline V gene. The CDR3 sequence: CASSLGGENTEAFF. CDR3 DNA: TGTGCCAGCAGCTTAGGTGGCGAGAACACTGAAGCTTTCTTT.

The J gene is TRBJ2-7, the V gene TRBV6-5, with TRBD1 matching 7 bases. Per germline, CDR1 MNHEY and CDR2 SVGAGI. The CDR3 extends over 18 amino acids. The V segment lost 0 bases and the J segment 0 bases; nucleotides outside the gene matches: 11. CDR3 bases: TGTGCCAGCAGTTACTCGAAAGGGGGCGTGGGGTTCTCCTACGAGCAGTACTTC. Amino acids: CASSYSKGGVGFSYEQYF.

The table lists this clonotype with many counts. The rearrangement links TRBV20-1 to TRBJ2-5; D unresolved. CDR3 length: 15 amino acids. From germline, CDR1 is DFQATT and CDR2 SNEGSKA (reference sequence). The V end lost 0 bases, the J end lost 1 base, and 12 bases lay between the germline ends. The CDR3 DNA sequence: TGCAGTGCTAGAGATTACAAGGGATCCCAAGAGACCCAGTACTTC. Protein product: CSARDYKGSQETQYF.